These 27 T cell receptor beta chains were all obtained from the same sample, sequenced in a study of T-cell reconstitution after alpha-beta-depleted transplantation in children. Preparation of the TCRbeta library involved a method that used unique molecular identifiers. TCRdb reprocessed the PCR reads via MiXCR and lists one record per CDR3 protein. The table lists about 250,000 distinct CDR3 sequences, about 24% of them singletons. The material was PBMCs, mostly from graft donor cells, obtained 360 days after TCRalphabeta/CD19-depleted stem cell transplant. The receptors here all came from a female patient aged 2 to 10 who had a stem cell transplant for congenital amegakaryocytic thrombocytopenia, so the T cells may come from the graft donor.

V gene TRBV2 combines with J gene TRBJ2-5; D may be TRBD2 (6 bases). The CDR3 has 14 residues. V was shortened by 8 bases and J by 1 base, with 14 bases between the two germline ends. Germline CDR1 is SNHLY and CDR2 is FYNNEI. The CDR3 DNA sequence: TGTGCCAGCGTTGGAGGGGTGATCCAAGAGACCCAGTACTTC. This sequence encodes CASVGGVIQETQYF. Supplemented by reference TRBV2 and TRBJ2-5, the full variable domain reads EPEVTQTPSHQVTQMGQEVILRCVPISNHLYFYWYRQILGQKVEFLVSFYNNEISEKSEIFDDQFSVERPDGSNFTLKIRSTKLEDSAMYFCASVGGVIQETQYFGPGTRLLVL.

This clonotype was observed a handful of times. V and J are TRBV11-2 and TRBJ2-7; 9 positions match TRBD1. J lost 2 bases, V lost 5 bases, and 10 bases had no gene match. The CDR3 consists of 16 residues. Germline values: CDR1 SGHAT, CDR2 FQNNGV. The CDR3 DNA is TGTGCCAGCAGCGGAGCCCCTTACAGGGGGCCCTACGAGCAGTACTTC. It translates to CASSGAPYRGPYEQYF.

The chain recombines TRBV11-2 with TRBJ2-1; 14 positions match TRBD2. The CDR3 consists of 18 residues. The V gene end was trimmed by 4 bases and the J gene end by 8 bases; junction bases not matched to a gene: 13. Germline CDR1 and CDR2: SGHAT and FQNNGV. The CDR3: CASSSLTGLAGAGDEQFF. The CDR3 coding sequence is TGTGCCAGCAGCTCACTAACGGGACTAGCGGGAGCAGGGGATGAGCAGTTCTTC.

The sample holds many counts of this clonotype. The CDR3 region has the DNA TGTGCCAGCAGCCATTCGCGGAACACTGAAGCTTTCTTT. It encodes CASSHSRNTEAFF. The rearrangement joins TRBV14 to TRBJ1-1; D remains unclear. V was cut by 3 bases and J by 1 base, with 6 bases left in between. The CDR3 has 13 residues. From germline, CDR1 is SGHDN and CDR2 FVKESK.

J is TRBJ2-5 and V is TRBV14, with D uncertain. V gave up 5 bases and J gave up 7 bases, with 14 bases separating them. In germline, CDR1 is SGHDN, CDR2 FVKESK. The CDR3 has 13 amino acids. The CDR3 region is CASSGMRMVTQYF. The CDR3 DNA sequence: TGTGCCAGCAGCGGGATGCGTATGGTGACCCAGTACTTC.

This clonotype appeared a few times. The chain recombines TRBV30 with TRBJ2-3; 8 bases agree with TRBD2. Germline V gene data show CDR1 as GTSNPN and CDR2 as SVGIG (reference sequence). J was trimmed by 2 bases and V by 5 bases; bases with no gene match: 9. CDR3 length equals 15 residues. The CDR3 sequence: CAWGELAVNTDTQYF. CDR3 bases: TGTGCCTGGGGGGAACTAGCGGTAAACACAGATACGCAGTATTTT.

This clonotype has only a few counts. V is TRBV12-3 or TRBV12-4 and J is TRBJ2-7, with a tentative D call TRBD2 (6 bases). V was trimmed by 5 bases and J by 3 bases, leaving 14 bases between them. CDR3 length equals 14 residues. The CDR3 loop is CASSPWGVGYEQYF. Here the CDR3 DNA reads TGTGCCAGCAGTCCCTGGGGGGTGGGCTACGAGCAGTACTTC.

This clonotype was seen a handful of times. The J gene is TRBJ2-1, the V gene TRBV24-1; perhaps TRBD1 as D (6 bases). CDR3 size: 17 residues. From germline, CDR1 is KGHDR and CDR2 SFDVKD. Between the trimmed V and J ends, which lost 4 bases and 6 bases, there was a span of 21 bases. CDR3 in DNA: TGTGCCACCAGTGACCCTAAAGGGCAGGGGCTGGGCAATGAGCAGTTCTTC. Its protein product is CATSDPKGQGLGNEQFF.

The J gene is TRBJ2-3, the V gene TRBV20-1; D is unclear. Trimming cost V 8 bases and J 4 bases, with 13 bases left between them. This CDR3 is built from 12 residues. Per the germline V gene, CDR1 is DFQATT and CDR2 is SNEGSKA (reference sequence). The CDR3 region is CSRGGVADTQYF. In nucleotides, the CDR3 is TGCAGTCGCGGTGGAGTGGCAGATACGCAGTATTTT.

Only a few counts were recorded for this clonotype. The chain uses TRBV7-2 and TRBJ2-1, with TRBD2 matching over 11 bases. The junction had 17 bases not matched to a gene; V was cut back by 8 bases and J by 8 bases. The CDR3 sequence is 17 residues long. The V gene's germline CDR1 is SGHTA and CDR2 FQGNSA. CDR3 protein: CASGPWGLAAPVDEQFF. The CDR3 region has the DNA TGTGCCAGCGGACCCTGGGGACTAGCGGCCCCCGTCGATGAGCAGTTCTTC.

This clonotype was counted many times. The gene calls are TRBV3-1 and TRBJ2-7, with D hard to call. Germline CDR1 LGHDT, CDR2 YNNKEL (reference sequence). The CDR3 extends over 13 amino acids. Trimming removed 0 bases from V and 2 bases from J, with 5 bases in between. The CDR3 nucleotides read TGTGCCAGCAGCCAAGAAGGAGCCTACGAGCAGTACTTC. Translation gives CASSQEGAYEQYF.

This clonotype was seen a handful of times. The rearrangement links TRBV3-1 to TRBJ2-3; 9 bases match TRBD1. Germline CDR1 reads LGHDT; CDR2 reads YNNKEL (reference sequence). This CDR3 has 16 residues. With V trimmed by 4 bases and J by 2 bases, 7 bases remained unmatched. The CDR3 loop is CASSPTGGLPTDTQYF. CDR3 in DNA: TGTGCCAGCAGCCCTACAGGGGGCCTTCCCACAGATACGCAGTATTTT.

The V and J genes are TRBV20-1 and TRBJ1-3; TRBD1 might be the D (6 bases). V was shortened by 5 bases and J by 0 bases, with 8 bases between the two germline ends. Germline CDR1 reads DFQATT; CDR2 reads SNEGSKA (reference sequence). CDR3 size: 13 residues. CDR3 in amino acids: CSAGDTSGNTIYF. The CDR3 DNA reads TGCAGTGCTGGGGACACCTCTGGAAACACCATATATTTT.

This chain joins TRBV29-1 and TRBJ2-7; D perhaps matches TRBD1 (6 bases). Trimming left V 6 bases short and J 0 bases short, with 15 bases between. The length of the CDR3 is 14 residues. From germline, CDR1 is SQVTM and CDR2 ANQGSEA. The CDR3 loop is CSVLRDTNSYEQYF. DNA for the CDR3: TGCAGCGTCCTCCGGGACACCAACTCCTACGAGCAGTACTTC.

This clonotype was seen many times. The V gene is TRBV20-1, the J gene TRBJ2-1, with a tentative D call TRBD2 (6 bases). V lost 5 bases and J 0 bases, leaving 14 bases between the germline ends. Germline CDR1 DFQATT, CDR2 SNEGSKA (reference sequence). The CDR3 is 15 amino acids. CDR3 loop: CSARESSASYNEQFF. DNA of the CDR3: TGCAGTGCTCGCGAATCTAGCGCCTCCTACAATGAGCAGTTCTTC.

The chain couples TRBV9 to TRBJ1-1, with D possibly matching TRBD1 (5 bases). Germline values: CDR1 SGDLS, CDR2 YYNGEE. V lost 3 bases and J lost 2, with 11 bases in between. This CDR3 is built from 14 residues. The CDR3 sequence: CASSDGQSNTEAFF. As DNA, the CDR3 is TGTGCCAGCAGCGATGGACAATCCAACACTGAAGCTTTCTTT.

This clonotype was detected only a few times. The chain recombines TRBV5-1 with TRBJ1-2; TRBD1 might be the D (5 bases). This CDR3 is 14 amino acids long. V shed 0 bases and J shed 6 bases, with 12 bases lying between them. Per the germline V gene, CDR1 is SGHRS and CDR2 is YFSETQ. CDR3 in DNA: TGCGCCAGCAGCTTGGGATTCAGGGAGGATGGCTACACCTTC. Translation: CASSLGFREDGYTF.

The chain combines TRBV5-1 with TRBJ2-5; TRBD2 matches at 8 bases. CDR1 SGHRS and CDR2 YFSETQ come from the germline V gene. The CDR3 totals 14 residues. V trimming: 7 bases; J trimming: 4 bases; junction bases outside the gene matches: 9. DNA of the CDR3: TGCGCCAGCGGGAGCGGGAGACTTTTAGAGACCCAGTACTTC. It yields the protein CASGSGRLLETQYF.

This clonotype has only a few counts. This sequence joins TRBV11-2 and TRBJ2-1; the match to TRBD1 covers 7 bases. The germline gives CDR1 SGHAT, CDR2 FQNNGV. The CDR3 extends over 18 amino acids. J gave up 1 base and V 1 base, and 10 bases lay outside the gene matches. CDR3 DNA sequence: TGTGCCAGCAGCTTAGGATCGAGGGGGCAGAGGTCCTACAATGAGCAGTTCTTC. Protein product: CASSLGSRGQRSYNEQFF.

This clonotype was seen a handful of times. The rearrangement joins TRBV4-3 to TRBJ2-5; possible D gene TRBD1, 7 bases. V shed 0 bases and J shed 2 bases, with 13 bases lying between them. Germline-derived CDR1 and CDR2 are LGHNA and YSLEER. The CDR3 covers 16 residues. This CDR3 is CASSQDQGGRQETQYF. Here the CDR3 DNA reads TGCGCCAGCAGCCAAGACCAGGGGGGCCGACAAGAGACCCAGTACTTC.

There are a few counts of this clonotype. The chain is built from TRBV6-6 and TRBJ2-7; D is unclear. The CDR3 length is 11 residues. V lost 5 bases, J lost 5 bases, and 7 bases lay in between. CDR1 and CDR2 (germline): MNHNY, SVGAGI (reference sequence). The CDR3 DNA reads as TGTGCCAGCAGTCGCACAAACGAGCAGTACTTC. Encoded protein: CASSRTNEQYF.

This sequence joins TRBV19 and TRBJ2-2; a weak D match, TRBD2 (7 bases). Trimming left V 9 bases short and J 4 bases short, with 21 bases between. The CDR3 length is 16 residues. CDR1 is LNHDA, CDR2 SQIVND, per germline (reference sequence). The CDR3 nucleotides read TGTGCCAGCTCCGGGGGGCCGCGCGGAGGCACCGGGGAGCTGTTTTTT. It specifies CASSGGPRGGTGELFF. Variable domain in full (rest from reference TRBV19 and TRBJ2-2): DGGITQSPKYLFRKEGQNVTLSCEQNLNHDAMYWYRQDPGQGLRLIYYSQIVNDFQKGDIAEGYSVSREKKESFPLTVTSAQKNPTAFYLCASSGGPRGGTGELFFGEGSRLTVL.

This clonotype came up a few times. V and J are TRBV12-3 or TRBV12-4 and TRBJ1-5; D call uncertain. Trimming took off 8 bases at V and 3 bases at J, with 17 bases between the two ends. The CDR3 sequence is 15 residues long. This CDR3 is CASAVRWIHNQPQHF. The CDR3 DNA is TGTGCCAGCGCTGTACGCTGGATCCACAATCAGCCCCAGCATTTT.

This clonotype occurred many times. The rearrangement links TRBV20-1 to TRBJ1-1, with D unresolved. Trimming shortened V by 1 base and J by 3 bases, and 15 bases separated the two germline ends. Germline V gives CDR1 DFQATT, CDR2 SNEGSKA (reference sequence). The CDR3 consists of 15 residues. The CDR3 here is CSARVEGLVYTEAFF. As DNA, the CDR3 is TGCAGTGCTAGAGTGGAGGGTCTGGTTTACACTGAAGCTTTCTTT.

As for this clonotype: Germline and junction disagree at one end, which may indicate a read error. The rearrangement uses TRBV6-2 or TRBV6-3 and TRBJ1-6; D might be TRBD1 (6 bases). The CDR3 is 12 residues long. Germline V gives CDR1 MNHEY, CDR2 SVGEGT. The CDR3 loop is CATTGLNSRLHF. The DNA of the CDR3 is TGTGCCACCACAGGGTTGAATTCACGCCTCCACTTT.

This clonotype was seen many times. The V and J genes are TRBV20-1 and TRBJ1-1; 7 bases are a match to TRBD1. The CDR3 covers 14 residues. Germline V CDR1 and CDR2: DFQATT, SNEGSKA (reference sequence). After removal of 2 bases from V and 8 bases from J, the junction contained 11 bases not matched to a gene. DNA for the CDR3: TGCAGTGCTAGAATTCGAGACCGGGACAGAGAAGCTTTCTTT. It specifies CSARIRDRDREAFF.

This clonotype has only a few counts. The chain joins TRBV19 to TRBJ1-4; 9 bases align to TRBD1. Germline CDR1 is LNHDA and CDR2 is SQIVND (reference sequence). The CDR3 contains 14 residues. Trimming took 7 bases from V and 5 from J; bases not matched to a gene: 5. The CDR3 sequence: CASTEDRGNEKLFF. CDR3 coding DNA: TGTGCCAGTACGGAGGACAGGGGAAATGAAAAACTGTTTTTT.